This T cell receptor (beta chain) was recorded in a study of blood T cell repertoires in COVID-19. For the study at large: Specimens from acute and convalescent COVID-19 originated in the United States, Italy and Spain. Sources were T cells, B-cell-depleted T cells, or PBMCs; the material itself was cDNA or gDNA.

As handled by the study authors: Scientists estimated how many nucleated cells there were by amplifying reference gene primers. Sequencing was performed with immunoSEQ multiplex PCR; in TCRdb, only in-frame clones are kept and a portion is missing. The V and J calls and clone size were taken over from that table, and D and trimming were inferred from the DNA. The table has about 200,000 clones, around 75% seen once. The sequence came from a human donor in a cohort sampled during active COVID-19. The source material was peripheral blood.

The CDR3 DNA follows: TGCAGCGTCCACGGGACAGGGGGGAGGAACACTGAAGCTTTCTTT. The encoded protein is CSVHGTGGRNTEAFF. The chain carries TRBV29-1 and TRBJ1-1; 11 bases are a match to TRBD1. This CDR3 region has 15 residues. J lost 1 base, V lost 6 bases, and 7 bases had no gene match. Germline V gene data show CDR1 as SQVTM and CDR2 as ANQGSEA.